Shown below are 8 T cell receptor beta chains from a single sample sequenced in a study of T cell responses to AZD1222 COVID-19 vaccine. The repertoire was sequenced with immunoSEQ multiplex PCR; TCRdb's copy has only in-frame clones and lacks some. The sample lists over 75,000 clones, about 92% occurring once. Sample: peripheral blood, taken on day 0 of AZD1222 vaccination. All receptors come from an adult in good health.

The chain links TRBV10-1 to TRBJ1-1, with D maybe TRBD1 (5 bases). V was shortened by 11 bases and J by 7 bases, with 20 bases between the two germline ends. Germline CDR1 reads WNHNN; CDR2 reads SYGVQD (reference sequence). The CDR3 totals 13 residues. CDR3 loop: CAGGKRGRLEAFF. CDR3 DNA sequence: TGCGCCGGGGGAAAGAGGGGCCGGCTTGAAGCTTTCTTT.

The chain couples TRBV12-3 or TRBV12-4 to TRBJ1-1; 8 nucleotides line up with TRBD1. The CDR3 contains 13 residues. V lost 10 bases and J lost 4; bases outside the gene matches: 8. This chain's CDR3 is CAIRTGQSTEAFF. CDR3 nucleotide sequence: TGTGCCATCAGGACAGGGCAGAGCACTGAAGCTTTCTTT.

V usage is TRBV28 and J usage is TRBJ1-2; 7 bases are a match to TRBD1. V shed 6 bases, J shed 5 bases, and the junction held 9 bases outside the gene matches. The CDR3 sequence is 14 residues long. Germline values: CDR1 MDHEN, CDR2 SYDVKM. In DNA form, the CDR3 reads TGTGCCAGCAGGAATTACAGGGGAGGGTATGGCTACACCTTC. It is translated as CASRNYRGGYGYTF.

The rearrangement uses TRBV27 and TRBJ2-7; 9 bases match TRBD1. The germline V gene encodes CDR1 MNHEY and CDR2 SMNVEV (reference sequence). Trimming at V came to 6 bases and at J to 5 bases, leaving 5 bases not matched to a gene. The CDR3 runs to 13 residues. CDR3 protein: CASRRTGEDEQYF. The CDR3 DNA reads TGTGCCAGCAGGCGGACAGGGGAAGACGAGCAGTACTTC.

As concerns this clone: Other DNA sequences of this sample code for an identical CDR3. The V call is TRBV12-3 or TRBV12-4, the J call TRBJ2-1, with D possibly matching TRBD1 (6 bases). Trimming cost V 5 bases and J 6 bases, with 8 bases left between them. CDR3 size: 12 residues. DNA of the CDR3: TGTGCCAGCAGTCTAGGGGGCAATGAGCAGTTCTTC. As protein: CASSLGGNEQFF.

This clone was detected only once. This chain uses TRBV7-9 with TRBJ2-1; D is perhaps TRBD1 or TRBD2 (5 bases each). The germline gives CDR1 SEHNR, CDR2 FQNEAQ (reference sequence). Deletions cut 5 bases from V and 4 bases from J, with 18 bases between. CDR3 length: 16 residues. CDR3 residues: CASSTTRVSGYNEQFF. CDR3 nucleotides: TGTGCCAGCAGCACTACGCGGGTATCAGGGTACAATGAGCAGTTCTTC.

This sequence joins TRBV7-9 and TRBJ2-6; D might be TRBD2 (5 bases). CDR1 is SEHNR and CDR2 is FQNEAQ in the germline V gene (reference sequence). Trimming took 8 bases from V and 2 from J, leaving 10 bases between them. CDR3 length: 14 amino acids. CDR3 protein: CASEVGAGANVLTF. CDR3 nucleotides: TGTGCCAGCGAGGTCGGGGCTGGGGCCAACGTCCTGACTTTC.

This clone turned up a few times. CDR3 sequence: CASSYRDSYSNQPQHF. The CDR3 DNA sequence: TGTGCCAGCAGTTATCGGGACAGCTATAGCAATCAGCCCCAGCATTTT. The J gene is TRBJ1-5, the V gene TRBV6-5; 7 nucleotides match TRBD1. Germline CDR1 and CDR2: MNHEY and SVGAGI. The CDR3 spans 16 residues. J was trimmed by 0 bases and V by 3 bases; bases with no gene match: 5.